This TCR beta chain was recovered during a study of T cells after yellow fever vaccination. Study-level results: FACS-sorted repertoires could contain abundant clonotypes contaminating from the bulk population. The CD4 and CD8 compartments had a small share of their clonotypes in common.

This clonotype came up a few times. Antigen: not known. Germline V gene lookup returns CDR1 LGHNA and CDR2 YSLEER. The CDR3 is made up of 17 amino acids. Trimming cost V 3 bases and J 8 bases; bases outside gene matches: 12. TCRdb re-called the 5' RACE reads through MiXCR, storing one row per CDR3 protein. Of under 300,000 distinct CDR3 sequences listed, 10% to 15% are singletons. The sequence came from a man between 25 and 39 years old who received the YFV17D yellow fever vaccine. The material sequenced was CD4+ T cells sorted from PBMCs, taken 45 days after the yellow fever booster vaccination. The V and J genes are TRBV4-3 and TRBJ1-4; 10 positions agree with TRBD1. The chain's CDR3 is CASSQTLAGQGDEKLFF. The CDR3 region has the DNA TGCGCCAGCAGCCAGACCCTAGCCGGACAGGGGGACGAAAAACTGTTTTTT.